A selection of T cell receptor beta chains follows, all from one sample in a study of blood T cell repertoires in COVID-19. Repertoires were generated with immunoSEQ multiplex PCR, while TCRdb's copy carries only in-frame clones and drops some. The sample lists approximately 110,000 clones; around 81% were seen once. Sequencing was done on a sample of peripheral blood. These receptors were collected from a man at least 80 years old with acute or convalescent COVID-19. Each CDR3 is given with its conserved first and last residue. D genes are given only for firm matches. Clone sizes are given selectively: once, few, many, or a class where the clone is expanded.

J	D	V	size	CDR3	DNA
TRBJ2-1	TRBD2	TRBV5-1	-	CASSITSEVGQFF	TGCGCCAGCAGCATTACTAGCGAAGTGGGGCAGTTCTTC
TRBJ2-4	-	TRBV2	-	CASSPASRNIQYF	TGTGCCAGCAGTCCCGCTAGCCGAAACATTCAGTACTTC
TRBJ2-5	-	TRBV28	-	CASSLSGAVTQETQYF	TGTGCCAGCAGTTTGTCAGGGGCCGTGACCCAAGAGACCCAGTACTTC
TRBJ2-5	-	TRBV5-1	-	CASSLAGGETQYF	TGCGCCAGCAGCTTGGCAGGAGGGGAGACCCAGTACTTC
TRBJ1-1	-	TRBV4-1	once	CASSHRGGFFTEAFF	TGCGCCAGCAGCCACCGCGGGGGGTTCTTCACTGAAGCTTTCTTT
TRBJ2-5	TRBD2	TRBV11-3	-	CASSHGGGAQYF	TGTGCCAGCAGCCATGGCGGGGGAGCCCAGTACTTC
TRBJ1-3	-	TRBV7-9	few	CASSLGSSGNTIYF	TGTGCCAGCAGCCTCGGGAGCTCTGGAAACACCATATATTTT
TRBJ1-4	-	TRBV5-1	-	CASSSQGDEKLFF	TGCGCCAGCAGCTCCCAGGGTGATGAAAAACTGTTTTTT
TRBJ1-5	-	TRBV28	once	CASSFGSQGSNQPQHF	TGTGCCAGCAGTTTCGGATCGCAGGGAAGCAATCAGCCCCAGCATTTT
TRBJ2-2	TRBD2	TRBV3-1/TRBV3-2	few	CASEKGGITGELFF	TGTGCCAGCGAGAAGGGAGGGATCACCGGGGAGCTGTTTTTT
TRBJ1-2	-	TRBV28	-	CASSLEMGAKGYTF	TGTGCCAGCAGTTTAGAAATGGGGGCTAAAGGCTACACCTTC
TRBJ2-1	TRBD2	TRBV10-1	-	CASSGWTSGRLEQFF	TGCGCCAGCAGTGGTTGGACTAGCGGGAGACTTGAGCAGTTCTTC
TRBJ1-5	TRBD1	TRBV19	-	CASSGQGAQPQHF	TGTGCCAGTAGTGGACAGGGGGCTCAGCCCCAGCATTTT
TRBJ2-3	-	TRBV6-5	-	CASSYRRGVGDTQYF	TGTGCCAGCAGTTACCGGCGGGGTGTGGGGGATACGCAGTATTTT
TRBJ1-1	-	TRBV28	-	CASSLILRNEAFF	TGTGCCAGCAGTTTAATCCTGAGGAATGAAGCTTTCTTT
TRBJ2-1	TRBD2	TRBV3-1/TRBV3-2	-	CASSQGAAGAGNEQFF	TGTGCCAGCAGCCAAGGTGCAGCGGGAGCAGGCAATGAGCAGTTCTTC
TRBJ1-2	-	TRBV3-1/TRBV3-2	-	CASSLLAEDYGYTF	TGTGCCAGCAGCCTTTTAGCGGAAGACTATGGCTACACCTTC
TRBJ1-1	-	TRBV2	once	CASSEQTDNTEAFF	TGTGCCAGCAGTGAACAAACAGACAACACTGAAGCTTTCTTT
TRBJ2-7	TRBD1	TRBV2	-	CASSRDRVYEQYF	TGTGCCAGCAGCCGGGACAGGGTCTACGAGCAGTACTTC
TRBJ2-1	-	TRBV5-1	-	CASSLSGIGEQFF	TGCGCCAGCAGCTTGTCGGGAATTGGGGAGCAGTTCTTC
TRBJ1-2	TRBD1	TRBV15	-	CATSSRDRGIYGYTF	TGTGCCACCAGCAGCCGGGACAGGGGGATCTATGGCTACACCTTC
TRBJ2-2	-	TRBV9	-	CASSVELATGELFF	TGTGCCAGCAGCGTAGAGTTGGCCACCGGGGAGCTGTTTTTT
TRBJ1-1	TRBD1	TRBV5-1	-	CASRKGQGPTEAFF	TGCGCCAGCAGGAAAGGACAGGGGCCCACTGAAGCTTTCTTT
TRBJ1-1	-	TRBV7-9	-	CASSVLKEAFF	TGTGCCAGCAGCGTTTTAAAAGAAGCTTTCTTT
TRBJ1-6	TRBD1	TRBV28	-	CASSLPLYRDSNPTFDF	TGTGCCAGCAGTTTACCCCTTTACCGGGACAGTAACCCTACCTTTGACTTT
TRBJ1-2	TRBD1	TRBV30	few	CACQQGARPYGYTF	TGTGCCTGCCAACAGGGGGCTAGACCCTATGGCTACACCTTC
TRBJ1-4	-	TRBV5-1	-	CASSQDTEGEKLFF	TGCGCCAGCAGCCAGGACACGGAGGGAGAAAAACTGTTTTTT
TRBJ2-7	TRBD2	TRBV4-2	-	CASSQAGLASYEQYF	TGTGCCAGCAGCCAAGCCGGACTAGCGTCCTACGAGCAGTACTTC